The rows below give T cell receptor beta chains drawn from one sample of a study of beta chain features in type 1 diabetes. TCRdb's table, derived via immunoSEQ multiplex PCR, lists solely in-frame clones and lacks some. The data contain about 660,000 clones, over 11% of them singletons. The material sequenced was naive CD4+ T cells from blood. The receptors derive from a man younger than 30 with type 1 diabetes. Each CDR3 is given without its conserved first and last residue. A clone size is listed for some rows: how often the clone was seen (once, few, many), or a class if it is expanded.

V gene: TRBV29-1
J gene: TRBJ2-1
clone size: few
CDR3 protein: SVEDRPNEQF

V gene: TRBV6-4
J gene: TRBJ2-1
clone size: .
CDR3 protein: ASSQTLKSTGTQF

V gene: TRBV2
J gene: TRBJ2-1
clone size: few
CDR3 protein: ANMDGYNEQF

V gene: TRBV7-2
J gene: TRBJ2-7
clone size: .
CDR3 protein: ASSLRDPTYEQY

V gene: TRBV7-2
J gene: TRBJ2-5
clone size: .
CDR3 protein: ASSHLLLADQETQY

V gene: TRBV30
J gene: TRBJ2-5
clone size: few
CDR3 protein: ASAREGQETQY

V gene: TRBV5-4
J gene: TRBJ2-2
clone size: .
CDR3 protein: ASSLRTSVTGELF

V gene: TRBV7-9
J gene: TRBJ1-1
clone size: .
CDR3 protein: ASSLVVNTEAF

V gene: TRBV9
J gene: TRBJ1-6
clone size: few
CDR3 protein: ASSVADSPLH

V gene: TRBV18
J gene: TRBJ2-3
clone size: .
CDR3 protein: ASSPDRQFTDTQY

V gene: TRBV5-1
J gene: TRBJ2-1
clone size: few
CDR3 protein: ASSFLASGSSYNEQF

V gene: TRBV19
J gene: TRBJ1-2
clone size: few
CDR3 protein: ASSMWDGHNYGYT

V gene: TRBV30
J gene: TRBJ1-4
clone size: .
CDR3 protein: AWSRQGVREKLF

V gene: TRBV9
J gene: TRBJ1-2
clone size: .
CDR3 protein: ASSDMTGLGYT

V gene: TRBV20-1
J gene: TRBJ2-7
clone size: .
CDR3 protein: RHYEQY

V gene: TRBV5-8
J gene: TRBJ2-7
clone size: few
CDR3 protein: ASSLPGS

V gene: TRBV15
J gene: TRBJ2-1
clone size: few
CDR3 protein: ATSRPGQASSYNEQF

V gene: TRBV30
J gene: TRBJ2-5
clone size: few
CDR3 protein: AWSVEGEETQY

V gene: TRBV7-2
J gene: TRBJ1-5
clone size: .
CDR3 protein: ASSLARDQPQH

V gene: TRBV2
J gene: TRBJ1-1
clone size: few
CDR3 protein: ASNGDSKGAF

V gene: TRBV5-6
J gene: TRBJ2-7
clone size: .
CDR3 protein: ASSLVSTYEQY

V gene: TRBV9
J gene: TRBJ2-7
clone size: few
CDR3 protein: ASSQGAQAGDNEQY

V gene: TRBV7-9
J gene: TRBJ1-4
clone size: few
CDR3 protein: ASSLDSGVNEKLF

V gene: TRBV6-5
J gene: TRBJ2-7
clone size: few
CDR3 protein: ASSQDRATYEQY

V gene: TRBV7-9
J gene: TRBJ1-6
clone size: .
CDR3 protein: ASTQDRGWDSPLH

V gene: TRBV6-5
J gene: TRBJ1-1
clone size: few
CDR3 protein: ASSYSPDRDTEAF

V gene: TRBV7-9
J gene: TRBJ1-1
clone size: few
CDR3 protein: ASSPPGGGTEAF

V gene: TRBV10-3
J gene: TRBJ1-1
clone size: .
CDR3 protein: AAGTVNTEAF

V gene: TRBV7-3
J gene: TRBJ2-1
clone size: few
CDR3 protein: ASSPDRGRNEQF

V gene: TRBV25-1
J gene: TRBJ2-5
clone size: few
CDR3 protein: ASSSMRGTGDAETQY

V gene: TRBV30
J gene: TRBJ1-2
clone size: few
CDR3 protein: AWSVRTVLYGYT

V gene: TRBV28
J gene: TRBJ1-1
clone size: few
CDR3 protein: ASSSGQGDTEAF

V gene: TRBV4-3
J gene: TRBJ2-7
clone size: few
CDR3 protein: ASSQVGVSYEQY

V gene: TRBV9
J gene: TRBJ2-2
clone size: .
CDR3 protein: ASSEGTLREELF

V gene: TRBV9
J gene: TRBJ2-7
clone size: .
CDR3 protein: ASSVGVGRHEQY

V gene: TRBV18
J gene: TRBJ2-3
clone size: .
CDR3 protein: ASSSYRKDTQY

V gene: TRBV6-5
J gene: TRBJ2-7
clone size: .
CDR3 protein: ASSYGGGPLNEQY

V gene: TRBV5-6
J gene: TRBJ2-5
clone size: few
CDR3 protein: ASSLGQRPETQY

V gene: TRBV5-1
J gene: TRBJ1-1
clone size: few
CDR3 protein: ASSLVQGAVNTEAF

V gene: TRBV28
J gene: TRBJ1-6
clone size: few
CDR3 protein: ASSWKGQNSPLH

V gene: TRBV4-3
J gene: TRBJ2-3
clone size: few
CDR3 protein: ASSPSGTDTQY

V gene: TRBV18
J gene: TRBJ2-5
clone size: .
CDR3 protein: ASSPGNQETQY

V gene: TRBV9
J gene: TRBJ2-1
clone size: .
CDR3 protein: ASSVLGVINEQF

V gene: TRBV18
J gene: TRBJ2-6
clone size: few
CDR3 protein: ASSPGASGANVLT

V gene: TRBV2
J gene: TRBJ2-1
clone size: .
CDR3 protein: ASEVSPNEQF

V gene: TRBV30
J gene: TRBJ2-7
clone size: .
CDR3 protein: AWSPTWDEQY

V gene: TRBV30
J gene: TRBJ2-2
clone size: few
CDR3 protein: AWARNTGELF

V gene: TRBV30
J gene: TRBJ1-3
clone size: .
CDR3 protein: AWSVPQWGRSLAGNTIY

V gene: TRBV5-1
J gene: TRBJ1-2
clone size: .
CDR3 protein: ASSSDLNYGYT

V gene: TRBV4-3
J gene: TRBJ2-7
clone size: .
CDR3 protein: ASSQDLTFGEQY

V gene: TRBV6-5
J gene: TRBJ2-7
clone size: few
CDR3 protein: ASKRGQTSYEQY

V gene: TRBV2
J gene: TRBJ2-1
clone size: few
CDR3 protein: ASRQFEQF